The present T cell receptor (beta chain) was sequenced within a study of blood T cell repertoires in COVID-19. Study as a whole: Sample material is recorded as cDNA or gDNA derived from T cells, B-cell-depleted T cells, or PBMCs.

With 5 bases removed from V and 7 bases from J, the gap between germline ends came to 20 bases. Germline V gene data show CDR1 as MNHNY and CDR2 as SVGAGI (reference sequence). This CDR3 has 15 residues. The protocol was immunoSEQ multiplex PCR, while the TCRdb copy is restricted to in-frame clones and leaves out a portion. The repertoire holds 200,000 to 300,000 clones, about 90% seen once, with about 0.8% in the top ten. The sample taken for sequencing was peripheral blood. This receptor was taken from a man younger than 45 with COVID-19, enrolled during active disease. The V and J genes are TRBV6-6 and TRBJ2-5, with D maybe TRBD1 (6 bases). The CDR3 coding sequence is TGTGCCAGCAGTAACGGACAGACCTTCGAAGGGACCCAGTACTTC. The encoded protein is CASSNGQTFEGTQYF.